This TCR beta chain derives from a study of beta chain features in type 1 diabetes. Germline CDR1 is MNHEY and CDR2 is SVGAGI. This CDR3 region has 16 residues. Trimming removed 0 bases from V and 8 bases from J; junction bases left unmatched: 10. Overall study findings and caveats: HLA influence on TCRB rearrangement stayed unresolved here. In the patient group, naive, central memory and Treg TCRB repertoires seemed more alike than in the healthy donor group. Insertion counts at VDJ junctions were lower in type 1 diabetes patients, who also showed more deletions there. There was a moderate but significant shortening of TCRB CDR3s in all four CD4+ subsets of Type 1 diabetes patients.

Reverse transcription of all isolated RNA meant that expressed TCRB transcripts were sequenced. This table comes from immunoSEQ multiplex PCR, and its TCRdb copy is limited to in-frame clones, with some not included. The data hold 200,000 to 300,000 clones, with about 14% observed a single time. Comment on this clone: The antigen is unknown.

This chain connects TRBV6-5 to TRBJ2-1, with TRBD1 matching 7 bases. This sequence was found in a woman in her 40s in good health. Sample: naive CD4+ T cells from blood. The CDR3 sequence is CASSYSITGVGYEQFF. The DNA for the CDR3 is TGTGCCAGCAGTTACTCGATCACAGGGGTTGGATATGAGCAGTTCTTC.